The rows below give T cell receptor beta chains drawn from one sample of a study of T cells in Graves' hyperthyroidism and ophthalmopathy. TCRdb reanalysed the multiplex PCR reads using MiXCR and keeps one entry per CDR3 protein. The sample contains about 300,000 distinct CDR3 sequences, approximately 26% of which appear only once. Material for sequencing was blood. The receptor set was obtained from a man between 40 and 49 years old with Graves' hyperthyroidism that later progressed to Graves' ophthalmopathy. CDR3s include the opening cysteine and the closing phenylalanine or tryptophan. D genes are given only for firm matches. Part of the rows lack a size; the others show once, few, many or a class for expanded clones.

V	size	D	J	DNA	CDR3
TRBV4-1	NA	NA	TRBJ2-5	TGCGCCAGCAGCCAAGATATCCAAATAGAGACCCAGTACTTC	CASSQDIQIETQYF
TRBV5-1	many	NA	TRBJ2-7	TGCGCCAGCAGCGGGACCGCCTCCTACGAGCAGTACTTC	CASSGTASYEQYF
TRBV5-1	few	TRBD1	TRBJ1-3	TGCGCCAGCAGCTTGGGGGACAGGGTCCCTGGAAACACCATATATTTT	CASSLGDRVPGNTIYF
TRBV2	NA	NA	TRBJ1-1	TGTGCCAGCAGTCCCCGCCTAACCAGGCGGAACACTGAAGCTTTCTTT	CASSPRLTRRNTEAFF
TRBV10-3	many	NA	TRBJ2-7	TGTGCCATCAGTGAGTCTCTGCTAGCCTACGAGCAGTACTTC	CAISESLLAYEQYF
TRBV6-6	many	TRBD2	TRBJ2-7	TGTGCCAGCAGAAATAGCGGGAGAGGGGACGAGCAGTACTTC	CASRNSGRGDEQYF
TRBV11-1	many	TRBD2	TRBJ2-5	TGTGCCAGCAGCTCTGGGCTCGGGACTAGCGGGGAAGAGACCCAGTACTTC	CASSSGLGTSGEETQYF
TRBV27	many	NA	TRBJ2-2	TGTGCCAGCAGTTTATCCTCTGCGCGGGCCGGGGAGCTGTTTTTT	CASSLSSARAGELFF
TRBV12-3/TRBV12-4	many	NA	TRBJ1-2	TGTGCCAGCCGCCAGGGCCACTATGGCTACACCTTC	CASRQGHYGYTF
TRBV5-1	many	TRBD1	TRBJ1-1	TGCGCCAGCAGCTTGGATTGGACAGGGGGCTTTGAAGCTTTCTTT	CASSLDWTGGFEAFF
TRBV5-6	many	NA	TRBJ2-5	TGTGCCAGCAGCTTGGCCCTAGCGCAACTCAGAGAGACCCAGTACTTC	CASSLALAQLRETQYF
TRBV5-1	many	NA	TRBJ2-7	TGCGCCAGCGCGGCAGGGGGGAGGGTTGGCGAGCAGTACTTC	CASAAGGRVGEQYF
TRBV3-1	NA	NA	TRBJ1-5	TGTGCCAGCAGCCAAATGGGGAATAGCAATCAGCCCCAGCATTTT	CASSQMGNSNQPQHF
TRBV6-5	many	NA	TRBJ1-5	TGTGCCAGCAGTTCGGAGTGGGGAAATCAGCCCCAGCATTTT	CASSSEWGNQPQHF
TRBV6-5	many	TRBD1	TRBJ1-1	TGTGCCAGCAGTTACTCGGGGGCAGGGGGGCGGTCTGAAGCTTTCTTT	CASSYSGAGGRSEAFF
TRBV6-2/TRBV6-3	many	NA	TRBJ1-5	TGTGCCAGCAGAACCGGTAACAATCAGCCCCAGCATTTT	CASRTGNNQPQHF
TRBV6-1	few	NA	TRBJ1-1	TGTGCCAGCAGTGAATGGGGTGAGGGATTTGACACTGAAGCTTTCTTT	CASSEWGEGFDTEAFF